Following are 2 T cell receptor beta chains from one sample sequenced in a study of Ad26.COV2.S vaccination and SARS-CoV-2 variants. Sequencing used immunoSEQ multiplex PCR; TCRdb keeps in-frame clones, though not all of them. The profile shows 360,000 or so clones, 89% of them singletons. The treatment: 15 to 20 received Ad26.COV2.S at low or high dose, single or two shots; 5 received placebo; per-sample allocation not given. Specimen acquisition occurred on day 63 following the initial vaccine or placebo injection. The sequencing used peripheral blood, collected in a trial of Ad26.COV2.S vaccine versus placebo. These receptors were obtained from a person between 18 and 59 years old who received the Ad26.COV2.S COVID-19 vaccine or a placebo.

In DNA form, the CDR3 reads TGTGCCTGGACACGCGGGGGGGTTTACAATGAGCAGTTCTTC. Translating gives CAWTRGGVYNEQFF. This chain uses TRBV30 with TRBJ2-1, with TRBD2 matching over 9 bases. CDR1 and CDR2 (germline): GTSNPN, SVGIG (reference sequence). The CDR3 is 14 residues long. V lost 4 bases and J lost 4; bases outside the gene matches: 5.

The chain employs TRBV3-1 (or the pseudogene TRBV3-2) and TRBJ1-3, with D maybe TRBD1 (5 bases). The CDR3 sequence is 14 residues long. Germline-derived CDR1 and CDR2 are LGHDT and YNNKEL (reference sequence). Trimming cost V 3 bases and J 5 bases, with 11 bases left between them. This CDR3 reads CASSHADSRNTIYF. The CDR3 DNA reads TGTGCCAGCAGCCATGCTGACAGCAGAAACACCATATATTTT.